The rows below give T cell receptor beta chains drawn from one sample of a study of shared clonotypes between healthy human individuals. Data came from immunoSEQ multiplex PCR; TCRdb stores just in-frame clones and leaves some out. The table records 75,000 to 100,000 clones, approximately 44% of them present only once. The sample comprised PBMCs. The receptors were sampled from a middle-aged woman in good health. Some clones in this sample may be carry-over from other donors' samples. Both conserved end residues are part of each CDR3. The order of the fields is V gene, CDR3 protein.

v_gene: TRBV28; CDR3aa: CASSLTGEGSGGYTF
v_gene: TRBV5-1; CDR3aa: CASSLETGNTEAFF
v_gene: TRBV29-1; CDR3aa: CSVERDNYEQYF
v_gene: TRBV6-1; CDR3aa: CASSEAGLVFDTQYF
v_gene: TRBV7-9; CDR3aa: CASSLLQGGGETQYF
v_gene: TRBV2; CDR3aa: CASKVEDSREAFF
v_gene: TRBV29-1; CDR3aa: CSVALAGGYADTQYF
v_gene: TRBV25-1; CDR3aa: CASSVGTQIYEQYF
v_gene: TRBV30; CDR3aa: CAWSDTEETQYF
v_gene: TRBV30; CDR3aa: CAWSSWAYGYTF
v_gene: TRBV4-3; CDR3aa: CASSQVIGEGNEQFF
v_gene: TRBV27; CDR3aa: CASRFGGLMDTQYF
v_gene: TRBV29-1; CDR3aa: CSVPATGDIYYGYTF
v_gene: TRBV28; CDR3aa: CASSFLLAGYEQYF
v_gene: TRBV13; CDR3aa: CASSLDVTSGSYPYEQYF
v_gene: TRBV4-3; CDR3aa: CASSQETSREQFF
v_gene: TRBV4-1; CDR3aa: CASSQALQGVRYEQYF
v_gene: TRBV9; CDR3aa: CASSVGAGATDTQYF
v_gene: TRBV20-1; CDR3aa: CSATEGMQYF
v_gene: TRBV10-2; CDR3aa: CASSVVTGPGHEQYF
v_gene: TRBV7-2; CDR3aa: CASSLAVRGGSGYGYTF
v_gene: TRBV19; CDR3aa: CASRQGGVNTEAFF
v_gene: TRBV25-1; CDR3aa: CASSEPAGDTGELFF
v_gene: TRBV4-2; CDR3aa: CVSSPTSNNEQFF
v_gene: TRBV10-3; CDR3aa: CAISEGYEQYF
v_gene: TRBV2; CDR3aa: CASIPRRAGRNTEAFF
v_gene: TRBV5-1; CDR3aa: CASSLVEGSRNEQFF
v_gene: TRBV19; CDR3aa: CASTGQLYTGGLFF
v_gene: TRBV7-2; CDR3aa: CASSLGRSSYEQYF
v_gene: TRBV23-1; CDR3aa: CASSPTSASGANVLTF
v_gene: TRBV29-1; CDR3aa: CSVRTSSYEQYF
v_gene: TRBV7-2; CDR3aa: CASSLSRTDTQYF
v_gene: TRBV5-1; CDR3aa: CASSLDGLAGYF
v_gene: TRBV4-2; CDR3aa: CASSYRREVPNEQFF
v_gene: TRBV25-1; CDR3aa: CASSESPSGYEQYF
v_gene: TRBV7-2; CDR3aa: CASSLDRPASSYEQYF
v_gene: TRBV2; CDR3aa: CASKSRDASAEQYF
v_gene: TRBV19; CDR3aa: CASSMGARGYTF
v_gene: TRBV13; CDR3aa: CASSLVQGKGEAFF
v_gene: TRBV29-1; CDR3aa: CSVEDLQSEKLFF
v_gene: TRBV30; CDR3aa: CAWDRSSGNTIYF
v_gene: TRBV30; CDR3aa: CAWKTGGASGYTF
v_gene: TRBV19; CDR3aa: CASSREGRFYEQYF
v_gene: TRBV20-1; CDR3aa: CSARAGYTF
v_gene: TRBV6-5; CDR3aa: CASSLVPEAYNEQFF
v_gene: TRBV30; CDR3aa: CAWSRLSGRGYEQYF
v_gene: TRBV29-1; CDR3aa: CSGREGTLNEQYF
v_gene: TRBV18; CDR3aa: CASSPWELNTGELFF
v_gene: TRBV7-3; CDR3aa: CASSSMSSYNEQFF
v_gene: TRBV7-9; CDR3aa: CASSLQGGSGELFF
v_gene: TRBV7-2; CDR3aa: CASSFLNQPQHF
v_gene: TRBV29-1; CDR3aa: CSVEVRSGRDTQYF
v_gene: TRBV30; CDR3aa: CAGGRPNSPLHF
v_gene: TRBV29-1; CDR3aa: CSVGGFGLREQYF
v_gene: TRBV29-1; CDR3aa: CSVEGGSTGTYEQYF
v_gene: TRBV4-1; CDR3aa: CASSPGTGGPYEQYF
v_gene: TRBV7-2; CDR3aa: CASSFGEGGGAYYGYTF